The clone carrying this T cell receptor (beta chain) was observed a handful of times. Its matching antigen is unknown. This CDR3 comprises 14 residues. J lost 7 bases, V lost 3 bases, and 2 bases had no gene match. Germline loops: CDR1 WSHSY, CDR2 SAAADI. With 60 Vbeta and 13 Jbeta primers, the PCR was carried out. Clones were read by immunoSEQ multiplex PCR, and TCRdb kept only the in-frame ones, dropping some. In the table there are under 200,000 clones, more than 70% of which are singletons. The data were obtained in a study of cytomegalovirus exposure and HLA in healthy donors. General observations from the study: Researchers catalogued 164 TCR beta chains as cytomegalovirus-associated. As immune exposure information, only CMV serostatus was available.

The sample comprised PBMCs. This receptor was obtained from a man aged 60 to 75 in good health and CMV-seronegative. This chain joins TRBV10-2 and TRBJ1-4, with 10 bases fitting TRBD1. The CDR3 DNA is TGCGCCAGCAGTGATGGACAGGGGGTTGAAAAACTGTTTTTT. Translating it yields CASSDGQGVEKLFF.